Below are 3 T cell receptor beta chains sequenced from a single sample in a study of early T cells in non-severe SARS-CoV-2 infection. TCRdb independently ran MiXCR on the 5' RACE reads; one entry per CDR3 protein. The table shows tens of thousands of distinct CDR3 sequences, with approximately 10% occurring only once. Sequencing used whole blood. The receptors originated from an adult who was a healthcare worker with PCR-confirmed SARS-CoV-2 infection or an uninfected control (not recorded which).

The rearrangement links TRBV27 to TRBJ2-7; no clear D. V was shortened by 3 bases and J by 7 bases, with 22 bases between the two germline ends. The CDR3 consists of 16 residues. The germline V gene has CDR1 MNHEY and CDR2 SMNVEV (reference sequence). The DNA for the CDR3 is TGTGCCAGCAGTTTCAGAGTGCCGGCGGAAGATGGAGAGCAGTACTTC. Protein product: CASSFRVPAEDGEQYF.

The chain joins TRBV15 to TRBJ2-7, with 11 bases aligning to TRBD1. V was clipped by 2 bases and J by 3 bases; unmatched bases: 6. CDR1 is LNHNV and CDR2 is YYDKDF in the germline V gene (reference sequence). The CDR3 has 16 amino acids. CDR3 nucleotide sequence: TGTGCCACCAGCAGACATACCGGGACAGGGGGCTACGAGCAGTACTTC. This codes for CATSRHTGTGGYEQYF.

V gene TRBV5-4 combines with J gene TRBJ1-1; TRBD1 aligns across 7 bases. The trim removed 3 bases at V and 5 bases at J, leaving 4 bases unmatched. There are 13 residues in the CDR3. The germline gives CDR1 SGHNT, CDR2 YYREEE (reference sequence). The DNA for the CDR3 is TGTGCCAGCAGCTCAACAGGGGCGACTGAAGCTTTCTTT. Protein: CASSSTGATEAFF. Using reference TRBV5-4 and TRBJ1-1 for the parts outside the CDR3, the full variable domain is ETGVTQSPTHLIKTRGQQVTLRCSSQSGHNTVSWYQQALGQGPQFIFQYYREEENGRGNFPPRFSGLQFPNYSSELNVNALELDDSALYLCASSSTGATEAFFGQGTRLTVV.